The 16 T cell receptor beta chains below were found in one sample sequenced in a study of blood T cell repertoires in COVID-19. Profiled with immunoSEQ multiplex PCR; TCRdb holds only in-frame clones, not every one. The sample has 290,000 or so clones, 90% seen once. Sequences were obtained from PBMCs or T cells enriched from blood (not recorded which). These receptors all stem from a woman aged 18-30 years with acute COVID-19.

The J gene is TRBJ2-2, the V gene TRBV11-3, with D hard to call. CDR1 is SGHNT, CDR2 YENEEA, per germline. Trimming cost V 1 base and J 7 bases, with 7 bases left between them. This CDR3 comprises 13 residues. The CDR3 is CASSLGYGGELFF. As DNA, the CDR3 is TGTGCCAGCAGCTTAGGTTACGGCGGGGAGCTGTTTTTT.

The chain has TRBV7-9 and TRBJ2-5, with D unresolved. CDR3 length: 14 amino acids. Trimming cost V 5 bases and J 5 bases, with 15 bases left between them. Germline CDR1 SEHNR, CDR2 FQNEAQ (reference sequence). The CDR3 protein is CASSHIRWPETQYF. CDR3 bases: TGTGCCAGCAGCCATATCAGGTGGCCGGAGACCCAGTACTTC. The full variable domain, with the rest looked up from reference TRBV7-9 and TRBJ2-5, is DTGVSQNPRHKITKRGQNVTFRCDPISEHNRLYWYRQTLGQGPEFLTYFQNEAQLEKSRLLSDRFSAERPKGSFSTLEIQRTEQGDSAMYLCASSHIRWPETQYFGPGTRLLVL.

V usage is TRBV27 and J usage is TRBJ2-7; D is uncertain. The V end lost 3 bases, the J end lost 3 bases, and 12 bases lay between the germline ends. This CDR3 contains 14 residues. Germline V gene data show CDR1 as MNHEY and CDR2 as SMNVEV (reference sequence). The CDR3 DNA follows: TGTGCCAGCAGTTTCATCACTAATTTCTACGAGCAGTACTTC. This gives the protein CASSFITNFYEQYF.

The chain recombines TRBV18 with TRBJ1-4, with a tentative D call TRBD1 (6 bases). The CDR3 extends over 15 amino acids. CDR1 and CDR2 (germline): KGHSH, LQKENI. Deletions cut 3 bases from V and 8 bases from J, with 16 bases between. CDR3 sequence: CASSPLGRGAEKLFF. CDR3 DNA sequence: TGTGCCAGCTCACCGCTGGGCAGGGGCGCGGAAAAACTGTTTTTT.

The V call is TRBV10-3, the J call TRBJ1-3; 7 positions match TRBD1. CDR3 size: 13 residues. The V segment lost 10 bases and the J segment 2 bases; nucleotides outside the gene matches: 5. Germline assignment: CDR1 ENHRY and CDR2 SYGVKD. The CDR3 loop is CATSGQAGNTIYF. The CDR3 DNA reads TGTGCCACTTCCGGACAGGCTGGAAACACCATATATTTT.

J is TRBJ1-5 and V is TRBV9; D remains ambiguous. Per the germline V gene, CDR1 is SGDLS and CDR2 is YYNGEE. CDR3 length: 14 residues. V was shortened by 0 bases and J by 7 bases, with 11 bases between the two germline ends. CDR3 protein: CASSVGGPGQPQHF. The CDR3 nucleotides are TGTGCCAGCAGCGTAGGAGGGCCGGGACAGCCCCAGCATTTT.

The V call is TRBV2, the J call TRBJ1-1; 8 bases align to TRBD1. The V gene's germline CDR1 is SNHLY and CDR2 FYNNEI. The CDR3 covers 14 residues. V shed 3 bases, J shed 1 base, and the junction held 1 base outside the gene matches. CDR3 loop: CASSETGANTEAFF. The CDR3 region has the DNA TGTGCCAGCAGTGAGACAGGGGCGAACACTGAAGCTTTCTTT.

The rearrangement links TRBV28 to TRBJ1-1; 9 bases map to TRBD1. CDR1 and CDR2 from the germline V gene are MDHEN and SYDVKM. This CDR3 region has 14 residues. The V and J ends lost 5 bases and 5 bases, in that order; junction bases with no gene match: 6. The CDR3 DNA is TGTGCCAGCAGTCCCGGACAGGGGAGGACTGAAGCTTTCTTT. Translation gives CASSPGQGRTEAFF.

There are a few counts of this clone. The V and J genes are TRBV10-3 and TRBJ2-1, with 8 positions matching TRBD2. The length of the CDR3 is 16 residues. The V gene's germline CDR1 is ENHRY and CDR2 SYGVKD. V lost 6 bases and J lost 3; bases outside the gene matches: 10. CDR3 sequence (DNA): TGTGCCATCAGGACGGGAGGGCTCGCTGTCTACAATGAGCAGTTCTTC. It yields the protein CAIRTGGLAVYNEQFF.

CDR3 in DNA: TGTGCCAGCTCACCCCAACCGGGGTCACCCTCTGGAAACACCATATATTTT. Its translation is CASSPQPGSPSGNTIYF. V and J are TRBV18 and TRBJ1-3; no firm D call. Trimming cost V 3 bases and J 0 bases, with 15 bases left between them. The CDR3 loop spans 17 amino acids. The V gene's germline CDR1 is KGHSH and CDR2 LQKENI.

The genes are TRBV29-1 and TRBJ2-3, with 12 bases lining up with TRBD2. J lost 2 bases, V lost 6 bases, and 9 bases had no gene match. The germline V gene has CDR1 SQVTM and CDR2 ANQGSEA. The length of the CDR3 is 16 residues. The CDR3 sequence: CSVDTSGRTPTDTQYF. CDR3 nucleotides: TGCAGCGTAGATACTAGCGGGAGGACTCCCACAGATACGCAGTATTTT.

The V gene is TRBV18, the J gene TRBJ1-1; TRBD1 might be the D (5 bases). V was cut by 6 bases and J by 3 bases, with 17 bases left in between. Germline V gives CDR1 KGHSH, CDR2 LQKENI. This CDR3 has 15 residues. The CDR3 DNA reads TGTGCCAGCTCCCCTCGGCAGGGCCGGTACACTGAAGCTTTCTTT. Amino acid sequence: CASSPRQGRYTEAFF.

The rearrangement links TRBV2 to TRBJ1-3; a possible D gene is TRBD1 (6 bases). The length of the CDR3 is 15 residues. V was trimmed by 9 bases and J by 2 bases, leaving 17 bases between them. Germline assignment: CDR1 SNHLY and CDR2 FYNNEI. CDR3 sequence (DNA): TGTGCCAGGGGCGGGGGGGCCCAAGCTGGAAACACCATATATTTT. Translated: CARGGGAQAGNTIYF.

The chain employs TRBV29-1 and TRBJ1-5; 8 nucleotides match TRBD1. CDR1 and CDR2 from the germline V gene are SQVTM and ANQGSEA. The CDR3 contains 13 residues. Trimming took 6 bases from V and 3 from J; bases not matched to a gene: 4. The CDR3 nucleotides read TGCAGCGTACTGACAGGGGACAATCAGCCCCAGCATTTT. Its translation: CSVLTGDNQPQHF.

The rearrangement uses TRBV10-3 and TRBJ1-2; 9 nucleotides match TRBD1. This CDR3 contains 13 residues. CDR1 and CDR2 (germline): ENHRY, SYGVKD. The trim removed 6 bases at V and 6 bases at J, leaving 5 bases unmatched. CDR3 loop: CAIRPGQGNGYTF. The CDR3, as DNA: TGTGCCATCAGACCGGGACAGGGTAATGGCTACACCTTC.

The chain has TRBV2 and TRBJ1-1; 10 bases line up with TRBD1. There are 16 residues in the CDR3. V gave up 4 bases and J gave up 6 bases; unmatched junction bases: 11. Germline V gene data show CDR1 as SNHLY and CDR2 as FYNNEI. The CDR3 DNA sequence: TGTGCCAGCAGTGGATCCCCGACAGGGGGCTGGGCTGAAGCTTTCTTT. Residues: CASSGSPTGGWAEAFF.